Listed here are 30 T cell receptor beta chains from one sample, sequenced in a study of cytomegalovirus exposure and HLA in healthy donors. Amplification used 60 Vbeta primers and 13 Jbeta primers. Sequencing was performed with immunoSEQ multiplex PCR; in TCRdb, only in-frame clones are kept and a portion is missing. The data contain under 250,000 clones, 85% of them seen just once; the ten biggest clones take up 1% to 1.5%. Sequencing used PBMCs. The receptors derive from a human donor in good health.

The chain links TRBV29-1 to TRBJ2-5; no firm D call. The CDR3 sequence is 13 residues long. V was pared by 4 bases and J by 3 bases, with 12 bases between. CDR1 and CDR2 from the germline V gene are SQVTM and ANQGSEA. For the CDR3, the DNA is TGCAGCGTTGTATCACAGATTAAAGAGACCCAGTACTTC. This translates into CSVVSQIKETQYF.

This chain joins TRBV25-1 and TRBJ2-7, with D possibly matching TRBD2 (5 bases). The CDR3 has 14 residues. Trimming cost V 2 bases and J 3 bases, with 11 bases left between them. Germline-derived CDR1 and CDR2 are MGHDK and SYGVNS. CDR3 nucleotides: TGTGCCAGCAGTGAAAGAGGGTCAAACTACGAGCAGTACTTC. Protein sequence: CASSERGSNYEQYF.

The rearrangement uses TRBV28 and TRBJ2-5; no clear D. V lost 6 bases to trimming and J lost 4 bases, with 21 bases between them. The CDR3 is 16 residues long. Germline V gene data show CDR1 as MDHEN and CDR2 as SYDVKM. CDR3 region: CASRTPGGPIGETQYF. In nucleotides, the CDR3 is TGTGCCAGCAGGACACCTGGTGGGCCGATAGGAGAGACCCAGTACTTC.

The rearrangement links TRBV4-2 to TRBJ2-3; D call uncertain. Between the trimmed V and J ends, which lost 1 base and 3 bases, there was a span of 14 bases. This CDR3 has 16 residues. Germline V lookup: CDR1 LGHNA, CDR2 YNFKEQ. The CDR3: CASSQGSTFMTDTQYF. The DNA of the CDR3 is TGTGCCAGCAGCCAAGGGTCTACCTTCATGACAGATACGCAGTATTTT.

The V and J genes are TRBV19 and TRBJ1-1, with 9 bases identical to TRBD1. Looked up from germline, CDR1 is LNHDA and CDR2 is SQIVND (reference sequence). The CDR3 runs 15 residues. The V and J ends lost 5 bases and 5 bases, in that order; junction bases with no gene match: 9. The DNA for the CDR3 is TGTGCCAGTAGTCAACAGGGGGCGGGAGAGACTGAAGCTTTCTTT. It yields the protein CASSQQGAGETEAFF.

To note about this clone: The sample has other DNA sequences that encode this CDR3 too. This sequence joins TRBV5-4 and TRBJ2-3, with 9 bases fitting TRBD2. The germline gives CDR1 SGHNT, CDR2 YYREEE (reference sequence). The length of the CDR3 is 15 residues. V gave up 0 bases and J gave up 3 bases; unmatched junction bases: 2. In nucleotides, the CDR3 is TGTGCCAGCAGCTTGGGGCTAGCGGGGACAGATACGCAGTATTTT. This sequence encodes CASSLGLAGTDTQYF.

The chain links TRBV28 to TRBJ2-7, with TRBD1 identical over 7 bases. After removal of 6 bases from V and 3 bases from J, the junction contained 11 bases not matched to a gene. The CDR3 totals 15 residues. Per germline, CDR1 MDHEN and CDR2 SYDVKM. Here the CDR3 DNA reads TGTGCCAGCAGCACCACCGGGACAGTGGACTACGAGCAGTACTTC. This codes for CASSTTGTVDYEQYF.

The rearrangement joins TRBV6-5 to TRBJ1-2; D is possibly TRBD1 (6 bases). The CDR3 runs 14 residues. Trimming took 6 bases from V and 8 from J, leaving 19 bases between them. The germline V gene has CDR1 MNHEY and CDR2 SVGAGI. The CDR3 region is CASRGYDRSEGYTF. The CDR3 DNA reads as TGTGCCAGCAGGGGGTACGACAGGTCGGAGGGCTACACCTTC.

V is TRBV6-6 and J is TRBJ1-1, with 9 bases fitting TRBD1. The CDR3 is made up of 15 amino acids. V lost 6 bases, J lost 1 base, and 6 bases stayed unmatched. The germline gives CDR1 MNHNY, CDR2 SVGAGI (reference sequence). The CDR3 loop is CASSPPGQGNTEAFF. In DNA form, the CDR3 reads TGTGCCAGCAGCCCACCGGGACAGGGGAACACTGAAGCTTTCTTT.

J is TRBJ1-2 and V is TRBV2; D might be TRBD1 (5 bases). V gave up 3 bases and J gave up 5 bases, with 19 bases separating them. Germline lookup yields CDR1 SNHLY and CDR2 FYNNEI. This CDR3 has 16 amino acids. The CDR3 DNA is TGTGCCAGCAGTGAGGGACTCCGTTTTAGCATTTATGGCTACACCTTC. Its protein is CASSEGLRFSIYGYTF.

The chain carries TRBV10-3 and TRBJ2-5; 7 nucleotides align to TRBD2. Germline V CDR1 and CDR2: ENHRY, SYGVKD. This CDR3 is 14 amino acids long. V lost 8 bases, J lost 0 bases, and 6 bases stayed unmatched. CDR3: CAIGRENDQETQYF. The CDR3 DNA is TGTGCCATCGGGCGGGAGAACGACCAAGAGACCCAGTACTTC.

The CDR3 is CASSQGGGGWVADTQYF. The DNA of the CDR3 is TGCGCCAGCAGCCAGGGCGGGGGAGGGTGGGTCGCAGATACGCAGTATTTT. The chain uses TRBV4-1 and TRBJ2-3; 7 nucleotides line up with TRBD2. The CDR3 covers 17 residues. Germline assignment: CDR1 MGHRA and CDR2 YSYEKL. The V gene end was trimmed by 3 bases and the J gene end by 4 bases; junction bases not matched to a gene: 13.

The chain uses TRBV30 and TRBJ1-4; no clear D. Trimming pared 1 base from V and 9 bases from J, leaving 6 bases between. This CDR3 region has 11 residues. Per the germline V gene, CDR1 is GTSNPN and CDR2 is SVGIG (reference sequence). The CDR3 bases are TGTGCCTGGAGTGCAGTCCAAAAACTGTTTTTT. Translated: CAWSAVQKLFF. The complete variable domain, with remaining parts taken from reference TRBV30 and TRBJ1-4, reads SQTIHQWPATLVQPVGSPLSLECTVEGTSNPNLYWYRQAAGRGLQLLFYSVGIGQISSEVPQNLSASRPQDRQFILSSKKLLLSDSGFYLCAWSAVQKLFFGSGTQLSVL.

The chain has TRBV5-1 and TRBJ2-1; a weak D match, TRBD2 (6 bases). The germline gives CDR1 SGHRS, CDR2 YFSETQ. This CDR3 spans 15 amino acids. Trimming took off 4 bases at V and 7 bases at J, with 18 bases between the two ends. CDR3 in amino acids: CASSRPGLTVNEQFF. CDR3 nucleotides: TGCGCCAGCAGCAGACCGGGACTGACGGTGAATGAGCAGTTCTTC.

J is TRBJ2-7 and V is TRBV18, with D perhaps matching TRBD1 (5 bases). V dropped 0 bases and J dropped 2 bases, with 11 bases sitting between them. This CDR3 is 15 amino acids long. Looked up from germline, CDR1 is KGHSH and CDR2 is LQKENI. The CDR3 DNA follows: TGTGCCAGCTCACCACCGCACGGACAAGCCTACGAGCAGTACTTC. Encoded protein: CASSPPHGQAYEQYF. The variable domain in full, with the rest retrieved from reference TRBV18 and TRBJ2-7, is NAGVMQNPRHLVRRRGQEARLRCSPMKGHSHVYWYRQLPEEGLKFMVYLQKENIIDESGMPKERFSAEFPKEGPSILRIQQVVRGDSAAYFCASSPPHGQAYEQYFGPGTRLTVT.

The chain employs TRBV6-1 and TRBJ2-1; 13 positions match TRBD2. The V gene end was trimmed by 6 bases and the J gene end by 6 bases; junction bases not matched to a gene: 5. The germline CDR1 and CDR2 sequences are MNHNS and SASEGT. The CDR3 contains 15 residues. DNA for the CDR3: TGTGCCAGCAGCGGAGGACTAGCGGGAGCCAATGAGCAGTTCTTC. It yields the protein CASSGGLAGANEQFF.

The chain is built from TRBV10-3 and TRBJ2-3; D is ambiguous. Trimming cost V 11 bases and J 1 base, with 7 bases left between them. The CDR3 is 11 residues long. Germline CDR1 reads ENHRY; CDR2 reads SYGVKD. The CDR3 is CAARGTDTQYF. In DNA, the CDR3 is TGTGCCGCCCGGGGCACAGATACGCAGTATTTT.

CDR3 in amino acids: CASSPGQGAAGYTF. CDR3 DNA: TGTGCCAGTAGCCCGGGACAGGGGGCCGCGGGCTACACCTTC. The V call is TRBV19, the J call TRBJ1-2; 12 nucleotides align to TRBD1. Germline CDR1 and CDR2: LNHDA and SQIVND (reference sequence). CDR3 size: 14 residues. V lost 6 bases to trimming and J lost 8 bases; unmatched junction nucleotides: 7.

CDR3 nucleotides: TGTGCCAGCAGCCCAAGCCCATGGGAGCAGTACTTC. As protein: CASSPSPWEQYF. The chain uses TRBV11-2 and TRBJ2-7; no clear D. V was shortened by 5 bases and J by 7 bases, with 12 bases between the two germline ends. Germline V gene data show CDR1 as SGHAT and CDR2 as FQNNGV. The CDR3 has 12 residues.

The V gene is TRBV5-4, the J gene TRBJ1-4, with TRBD1 matching over 9 bases. This CDR3 is 15 amino acids long. The trim removed 0 bases at V and 7 bases at J, leaving 4 bases unmatched. CDR1 and CDR2 from the germline V gene are SGHNT and YYREEE (reference sequence). CDR3 sequence reads: CASSLAGTGREKLFF. The CDR3 DNA reads as TGTGCCAGCAGCTTGGCGGGGACAGGGCGTGAAAAACTGTTTTTT.

The chain joins TRBV5-1 to TRBJ2-7; 13 bases line up with TRBD2. CDR1 is SGHRS, CDR2 YFSETQ, per germline. The ends lost 2 bases at V and 6 bases at J; junction bases unmatched: 5. This CDR3 is built from 15 residues. The CDR3 spells CASSFPGLAGSEQYF. The CDR3 DNA is TGCGCCAGCAGCTTTCCGGGACTAGCGGGAAGCGAGCAGTACTTC.

The chain carries TRBV14 and TRBJ2-7; 9 bases map to TRBD1. The germline V gene encodes CDR1 SGHDN and CDR2 FVKESK. This CDR3 has 16 amino acids. J gave up 4 bases and V 5 bases, and 12 bases lay outside the gene matches. The CDR3 DNA reads TGTGCCAGCAGCATCGCCGGGACAGGGACTATGTACGAGCAGTACTTC. Encoded protein: CASSIAGTGTMYEQYF.

Turning to this clone: The junction departs from the called germline gene at one end, perhaps through a read error. The chain links TRBV20-1 to TRBJ2-4; 7 nucleotides match TRBD1. Germline-derived CDR1 and CDR2 are DFQATT and SNEGSKA (reference sequence). The CDR3 totals 10 residues. CDR3 protein: CSALGQRRPF. The DNA for the CDR3 is TGCAGTGCTCTGGGACAGCGGAGGCCTTTC.

The gene calls are TRBV19 and TRBJ1-4, with 10 positions matching TRBD1. The V segment lost 9 bases and the J segment 4 bases; nucleotides outside the gene matches: 8. This CDR3 has 15 amino acids. Germline V gene sequence: CDR1 LNHDA, CDR2 SQIVND (reference sequence). CDR3 DNA: TGTGCCAGCCGACAGGGGGCGCCCAGTAATGAAAAACTGTTTTTT. Amino acids: CASRQGAPSNEKLFF.

J is TRBJ1-4 and V is TRBV19; D ambiguous. This CDR3 contains 16 residues. Trimming stripped 1 base from V and 8 bases from J, with 17 bases between. Germline assignment: CDR1 LNHDA and CDR2 SQIVND (reference sequence). The CDR3 nucleotides are TGTGCCAGTAGTATAGTGGCACCAAGATCCGGGGAAAAACTGTTTTTT. Protein product: CASSIVAPRSGEKLFF.

The chain employs TRBV27 and TRBJ2-1; 7 bases are a match to TRBD2. Germline V gene data show CDR1 as MNHEY and CDR2 as SMNVEV (reference sequence). CDR3 size: 16 residues. Losses at the gene ends were 5 bases for V and 4 bases for J; bases not matched to a gene: 11. The CDR3 DNA reads TGTGCCAGCAGTGCCTCAACTAGCGTAGGTTACAATGAGCAGTTCTTC. It yields the protein CASSASTSVGYNEQFF.

This clone was counted a single time. The V and J genes are TRBV28 and TRBJ1-2; D call uncertain. Germline lookup yields CDR1 MDHEN and CDR2 SYDVKM. CDR3 length: 12 residues. V was clipped by 8 bases and J by 3 bases, with 10 bases between them. DNA for the CDR3: TGTGCCAGCCGAAGAGAAGACTATGGCTACACCTTC. Its translation: CASRREDYGYTF.

The rearrangement links TRBV7-9 to TRBJ2-1; possible D gene TRBD1, 6 bases. The germline V gene encodes CDR1 SEHNR and CDR2 FQNEAQ (reference sequence). The CDR3 consists of 10 residues. The V end was cut by 8 bases, the J end by 10 bases, with 9 bases between. Written as DNA, the CDR3 is TGTGCCAGCCAGGGACAAGAGCAGTTCTTC. Protein sequence: CASQGQEQFF. The full variable domain, completed using reference TRBV7-9 and TRBJ2-1, is DTGVSQNPRHKITKRGQNVTFRCDPISEHNRLYWYRQTLGQGPEFLTYFQNEAQLEKSRLLSDRFSAERPKGSFSTLEIQRTEQGDSAMYLCASQGQEQFFGPGTRLTVL.

A few counts support this clone. The chain joins TRBV5-4 to TRBJ2-7, with 14 bases lining up with TRBD2. The CDR3 runs 16 residues. The ends lost 4 bases at V and 3 bases at J; junction bases unmatched: 6. Germline CDR1 SGHNT, CDR2 YYREEE (reference sequence). CDR3 sequence: CASSPGLAGGLYEQYF. In nucleotides, the CDR3 is TGTGCCAGCAGCCCCGGACTAGCGGGAGGACTCTACGAGCAGTACTTC.

The rearrangement links TRBV5-1 to TRBJ2-7, with 11 bases fitting TRBD2. From germline, CDR1 is SGHRS and CDR2 YFSETQ. V shed 0 bases, J shed 7 bases, and the junction held 9 bases outside the gene matches. This CDR3 region has 16 residues. This CDR3 is CASSLGLAGGSGEQYF. The CDR3 coding sequence is TGCGCCAGCAGCTTGGGCCTAGCGGGAGGAAGTGGAGAGCAGTACTTC.